This T cell receptor beta chain originates from a study of human T cells and chemical hapten exposure (dated by TCRdb to the early 2020s). In the study overall: Libraries were pooled for sequencing, and variation in per-sample TCR yields was attributed mainly to small differences in library volumes within the pool. This study followed changes in the peripheral blood TCR repertoire in vivo during primary and secondary sensitization of alopecia patients to the hapten diphenylcyclopropenone (DPC). From each blood RNA sample, both TCR alpha and TCR beta chains were sequenced.

With respect to this clonotype: It lacks a known antigen. Per-base quality was not reported, and no clone a single base away is much larger than it.

Libraries were built with RACE. The sequencing machine was a NextSeq 500. During library preparation, unique molecular identifiers were attached to individual cDNA molecules so that TCRs could be counted quantitatively and reproducibly. The original pipeline was this. A median of roughly 99,000 TCRs per sample was observed, with a range of about 20,000 to 750,000. V, J and CDR3 annotation of the TCR reads was carried out using the Decombinator software suite. To make PS versus PT1 abundance plots, every sample was subsampled to the same number of TCRs (28,000). Expanded TCRs were defined as absent before sensitization and observed at least eight times at the 2-week time point. Using fastp at Q25 and MiXCR, TCRdb reprocessed the public reads and kept productive beta chains. Every CDR3 protein is listed once, alongside the most common genes and DNA of its rows. V and J calls and clone size were set by TCRdb, not the authors. This sample is represented by roughly 100,000 distinct CDR3 sequences; about 8.6% of them were singletons. The ten largest clones represent about 3% of the sample.

General findings and caveats noted by the study authors: After repeated subsampling, changes were observed in the strength of the expansion versus patch-test correlation and in the threshold at which the correlation became significant. No change with DPC sensitization was found in the number of TCRs above 1 in 1000 frequency, and no evidence of global repertoire structure alterations was found.

CDR1 and CDR2, looked up from the germline V gene, are SGHRS and YFSETQ. V ends up 0 bases short and J 4 bases short, with an unmatched junction base count of 8. The CDR3, cysteine through phenylalanine, is 16 amino acids long. Only the CDR3 part of the read is kept: 48 bases, read in frame from the first base. This sample's time point label indicates: healthy volunteer bleed at 2 weeks. Unfractionated whole blood was collected in Tempus Blood RNA tubes, and total RNA was extracted from that blood. Roughly five healthy volunteers acted as controls for TCR sequencing and had blood drawn at day 0, 2 weeks and 6 weeks.

The chain joins TRBV5-1 to TRBJ2-3; 7 bases in the middle match TRBD2. The sequence came from a female donor in good health. Some clones in this sample may be carry-over from other donors' samples. The sequenced material came from whole blood. The DNA sequence is as follows: TGCGCCAGCAGCTTGGTCTCTGCGGGAGAGGCAGATACGCAGTATTTT. Translated, this gives CASSLVSAGEADTQYF.